This T cell receptor (beta chain) was identified during a study of T cells after yellow fever vaccination. TCRdb re-called the 5' RACE reads with MiXCR, one entry per CDR3 protein. The repertoire consists of 300,000 to 350,000 distinct CDR3 sequences, with 3% to 4.5% occurring once and the leading ten covering roughly a quarter. Germline V CDR1 and CDR2: MDHEN, SYDVKM. J gave up 0 bases and V 7 bases, and 2 bases lay outside the gene matches. The CDR3 contains 14 residues. This clonotype was observed a handful of times. The chain has TRBV28 and TRBJ1-3; TRBD1 aligns across 8 bases. The TCR originated in a man in his late teens or twenties who received the YFV17D yellow fever vaccine. Specimen: PBMCs, collected 5 days after the yellow fever booster vaccination. CDR3 nucleotides: TGTGCCAGCACCCAGGGGGCCTCTGGAAACACCATATATTTT. Amino acid sequence: CASTQGASGNTIYF.